This T cell receptor beta chain was recovered during a study of shared clonotypes between healthy human individuals. Across the whole study: The cohort had two women and three men, ages 18 to 49. Study-wide results and caveats: Of the naive CD4 clonotypes, roughly 5.5% were shared across a handful of donors. Having only a few donors restricted how much genetic and exposure-history diversity was captured. The authors sampled blood alone, and tissue repertoires likely differ.

V shed 0 bases and J shed 7 bases, with 15 bases lying between them. This CDR3 has 16 amino acids. Germline V gives CDR1 SGHAT, CDR2 FQNNGV. In regard to this clone: Its antigen is still unknown.

Naivety among CD8 cells was defined by CD45RO negativity and positive CCR7 selection, thereby excluding terminally differentiated effector memory CD45RA+ cells. Assay: immunoSEQ multiplex PCR; the TCRdb copy retains only in-frame clones and omits some. The data show 1.5 million to 2.5 million clones, about 95% seen once. The receptor was isolated from a man aged 18 to 30 in good health. The sequenced sample consisted of naive CD8+ T cells sorted from blood. The chain is built from TRBV11-2 and TRBJ2-2; D unclear. The CDR3 protein is CASSLDRASSIGELFF. Here the CDR3 DNA reads TGTGCCAGCAGCTTAGATAGGGCCAGCTCAATCGGGGAGCTGTTTTTT.